Presented here are 20 T cell receptor beta chains from one specimen sequenced in a study of blood T cell repertoires in COVID-19. Measured with immunoSEQ multiplex PCR; TCRdb has only the in-frame clones, and not every one. The table records 80,000 to 130,000 clones, approximately 89% of them present only once. The sequencing sample was made of peripheral blood. These receptors all come from a man in his 60s with acute or convalescent COVID-19.

V gene TRBV4-2 combines with J gene TRBJ1-1; weak D call: TRBD1 (5 bases). The germline V gene encodes CDR1 LGHNA and CDR2 YNFKEQ. The CDR3 consists of 14 residues. V gave up 0 bases and J gave up 4 bases, with 9 bases separating them. CDR3 region: CASSQDREFTEAFF. CDR3 coding DNA: TGTGCCAGCAGCCAAGACAGGGAATTCACTGAAGCTTTCTTT.

This chain joins TRBV5-1 and TRBJ2-2; 16 nucleotides agree with TRBD2. Per the germline V gene, CDR1 is SGHRS and CDR2 is YFSETQ. The CDR3 is 21 residues long. Unmatched junction bases numbered 13, after V lost 4 bases and J lost 1 base. Here the CDR3 reads CASSLSPTGTSGRGNTGELFF. CDR3 nucleotides: TGCGCCAGCAGCCTTAGCCCCACCGGGACTAGCGGGAGGGGGAACACCGGGGAGCTGTTTTTT.

The rearrangement links TRBV28 to TRBJ1-2, with 7 bases identical to TRBD1. CDR1 and CDR2 (germline): MDHEN, SYDVKM. Trimming cost V 4 bases and J 6 bases; bases outside gene matches: 5. The CDR3 covers 13 residues. The chain's CDR3 is CASSSTGAHGYTF. CDR3 coding DNA: TGTGCCAGCAGTTCAACAGGGGCTCATGGCTACACCTTC.

The CDR3 DNA is TGTGCCAGCAGTAGACAGGGGGCAAACTATGGCTACACCTTC. Encoded protein: CASSRQGANYGYTF. The chain has TRBV14 and TRBJ1-2; 10 bases line up with TRBD1. The trim removed 6 bases at V and 2 bases at J, leaving 3 bases unmatched. The germline V gene encodes CDR1 SGHDN and CDR2 FVKESK. The CDR3 contains 14 residues.

This clone was counted once. The chain carries TRBV2 and TRBJ2-1; D might be TRBD2 (5 bases). V gave up 4 bases and J gave up 0 bases, with 10 bases separating them. CDR1 and CDR2 (germline): SNHLY, FYNNEI. The CDR3 runs 15 residues. CDR3 sequence: CASSVRGSSYNEQFF. Written as DNA, the CDR3 is TGTGCCAGCAGTGTCAGAGGGAGCTCCTACAATGAGCAGTTCTTC.

The chain couples TRBV30 to TRBJ2-1, with 10 bases lining up with TRBD2. V shed 8 bases and J 4 bases; nucleotides not matched to a gene: 8. The CDR3 consists of 14 residues. The germline gives CDR1 GTSNPN, CDR2 SVGIG (reference sequence). Here the CDR3 DNA reads TGTGCCGGTTACCTAGCGGGAGAGTACAATGAGCAGTTCTTC. It is translated as CAGYLAGEYNEQFF.

V gene TRBV27 combines with J gene TRBJ1-1, with 8 bases lining up with TRBD1. CDR3 length equals 18 residues. CDR1 is MNHEY and CDR2 is SMNVEV in the germline V gene (reference sequence). The junction had 10 bases not matched to a gene; V was cut back by 1 base and J by 0 bases. The CDR3 is CASSLLAPTGDLNTEAFF. DNA for the CDR3: TGTGCCAGCAGTTTATTGGCCCCGACAGGGGACCTGAACACTGAAGCTTTCTTT.

This chain uses TRBV19 with TRBJ2-2; D ambiguous. The CDR3 totals 14 residues. V was trimmed by 2 bases and J by 0 bases, leaving 4 bases between them. Germline V CDR1 and CDR2: LNHDA, SQIVND (reference sequence). The CDR3 spells CASSIQANTGELFF. The CDR3 bases are TGTGCCAGTAGTATACAGGCGAACACCGGGGAGCTGTTTTTT.

The V and J genes are TRBV7-9 and TRBJ2-7, with D tentatively TRBD2 (6 bases). The germline V gene has CDR1 SEHNR and CDR2 FQNEAQ (reference sequence). The CDR3 sequence is 15 residues long. Trimming took 5 bases from V and 0 from J, leaving 14 bases between them. The CDR3 loop reads CASSLGGTLSYEQYV. The CDR3 nucleotides read TGTGCCAGCAGCCTTGGGGGGACTCTCTCCTACGAGCAGTACGTC.

This sequence joins TRBV11-2 and TRBJ1-4; weak D call: TRBD1 (5 bases). V lost 3 bases and J 8 bases, leaving 16 bases between the germline ends. Germline V CDR1 and CDR2: SGHAT, FQNNGV. This CDR3 spans 15 amino acids. The CDR3 loop reads CASSFLGQGMEKLFF. The CDR3 DNA is TGTGCCAGCAGCTTCTTGGGGCAGGGAATGGAAAAACTGTTTTTT.

This clone was counted a few times. This chain uses TRBV27 with TRBJ2-7; 8 bases agree with TRBD2. This CDR3 is 14 amino acids long. Trimming cost V 8 bases and J 7 bases; bases outside gene matches: 13. Looked up from germline, CDR1 is MNHEY and CDR2 is SMNVEV (reference sequence). CDR3 DNA: TGTGCCAGCTCCCGGGGGGGAGGGACTTGGGAGCAGTACGTC. Amino acids: CASSRGGGTWEQYV.

The chain carries TRBV5-1 and TRBJ1-1; the D gene is possibly TRBD1 (6 bases). V lost 2 bases and J 3 bases, leaving 14 bases between the germline ends. The CDR3 sequence is 15 residues long. In germline, CDR1 is SGHRS, CDR2 YFSETQ. CDR3 coding DNA: TGCGCCAGCAGCTTTGGTGGACAGAGCCACACTGAAGCTTTCTTT. The encoded protein is CASSFGGQSHTEAFF. The whole variable domain, filled in from reference TRBV5-1 and TRBJ1-1, reads KAGVTQTPRYLIKTRGQQVTLSCSPISGHRSVSWYQQTPGQGLQFLFEYFSETQRNKGNFPGRFSGRQFSNSRSEMNVSTLELGDSALYLCASSFGGQSHTEAFFGQGTRLTVV.

V is TRBV6-5 and J is TRBJ1-5, with D perhaps TRBD1 (5 bases). The CDR3 runs 14 residues. Germline lookup yields CDR1 MNHEY and CDR2 SVGAGI. The V end lost 5 bases, the J end lost 9 bases, and 17 bases lay between the germline ends. For the CDR3, the DNA is TGTGCCAGCAGTCTAGGACACCTTGGGTGGCCCCAGCATTTT. Its translation: CASSLGHLGWPQHF.

The chain employs TRBV3-1 (or the pseudogene TRBV3-2) and TRBJ1-1; 7 bases line up with TRBD1. With 8 bases clipped from V and 7 bases from J, the junction kept 4 bases outside the gene matches. CDR1 is LGHDT, CDR2 YNNKEL, per germline (reference sequence). The CDR3 runs 11 residues. CDR3 nucleotide sequence: TGTGCCAGCCAGGGGGGAATTGAAGCTTTCTTT. Its protein is CASQGGIEAFF.

V and J are TRBV11-3 and TRBJ2-3; TRBD1 agrees at 8 bases. The CDR3 runs 19 residues. CDR1 is SGHNT, CDR2 YENEEA, per germline. The junction had 20 bases not matched to a gene; V was cut back by 4 bases and J by 5 bases. CDR3 loop: CASSSLPPSVRGPGDTQYF. The CDR3 DNA is TGTGCCAGCAGCTCATTGCCCCCCTCCGTCAGGGGGCCAGGAGATACGCAGTATTTT.

The chain is built from TRBV5-1 and TRBJ1-3; D remains ambiguous. V was pared by 0 bases and J by 0 bases, with 7 bases between. The germline CDR1 and CDR2 sequences are SGHRS and YFSETQ. This CDR3 region has 15 residues. In DNA form, the CDR3 reads TGCGCCAGCAGCTTGGAGTTCGGCTCTGGAAACACCATATATTTT. The encoded protein is CASSLEFGSGNTIYF.

The rearrangement joins TRBV6-5 to TRBJ1-2; TRBD1 might be the D (6 bases). This CDR3 is built from 13 residues. The V and J ends lost 4 bases and 2 bases respectively, with 8 bases between them. Germline V gives CDR1 MNHEY, CDR2 SVGAGI. CDR3 region: CASSWTENYGYTF. The CDR3 DNA follows: TGTGCCAGCAGTTGGACAGAGAACTATGGCTACACCTTC.

In its sample, this clone was seen a few times. This sequence joins TRBV3-1 (or the pseudogene TRBV3-2) and TRBJ1-2; D possibly corresponds to TRBD1 (6 bases). The CDR3 has 16 amino acids. Trimming cost V 0 bases and J 5 bases, with 16 bases left between them. Germline assignment: CDR1 LGHDT and CDR2 YNNKEL (reference sequence). As DNA, the CDR3 is TGTGCCAGCAGCCAAGAATCGCAGGGGAGGGAGTATGGCTACACCTTC. Its protein product is CASSQESQGREYGYTF.

V is TRBV27 and J is TRBJ2-5, with D hard to call. CDR1 MNHEY and CDR2 SMNVEV come from the germline V gene (reference sequence). Trimming stripped 5 bases from V and 2 bases from J, with 15 bases between. CDR3 length: 15 amino acids. CDR3 sequence reads: CASSHLTGRQETQYF. The CDR3 nucleotides are TGTGCCAGCAGTCACTTAACGGGTAGACAAGAGACCCAGTACTTC.

The genes are TRBV5-5 and TRBJ1-2, with TRBD1 identical over 7 bases. The V gene end was trimmed by 4 bases and the J gene end by 4 bases; junction bases not matched to a gene: 7. The length of the CDR3 is 14 residues. The germline CDR1 and CDR2 sequences are SGHKS and YYEKEE (reference sequence). The CDR3 coding sequence is TGTGCCAGCAGCCAGACAGGGAACGCCTATGGCTACACCTTC. Protein: CASSQTGNAYGYTF.